A single sample gave rise to the 21 T cell receptor beta chains below, sequenced in a study of blood T cells in healthy people across ages. With a J-beta primer mix and a sample-barcoded 5' primer, a second PCR ran about 6 to 11 cycles. One entry per CDR3 protein results from TCRdb running MiXCR on the 5' RACE reads. The sample lists some 1,800,000 distinct CDR3 sequences; about two fifths were seen once. Sample: blood. The receptors were sampled from a human donor in good health.

There are a few counts of this clonotype. The chain is built from TRBV11-1 and TRBJ1-6; 8 positions match TRBD1. The CDR3 has 15 residues. Germline-derived CDR1 and CDR2 are SGHAT and FQDESV (reference sequence). After removal of 4 bases from V and 10 bases from J, the junction contained 9 bases not matched to a gene. CDR3 sequence (DNA): TGTGCCAGCAGCTCGACGACAGGGGTCGGGTCACCCCTCCACTTT. Protein sequence: CASSSTTGVGSPLHF.

This chain joins TRBV5-1 and TRBJ2-1, with no clear D. CDR1 and CDR2 (germline): SGHRS, YFSETQ. The CDR3 contains 15 residues. V lost 4 bases and J lost 1, with 12 bases in between. For the CDR3, the DNA is TGCGCCAGCAGCCAAGGGTTGATGTCCTACAATGAGCAGTTCTTC. This translates into CASSQGLMSYNEQFF.

V usage is TRBV5-1 and J usage is TRBJ1-1; a possible D gene is TRBD1 (5 bases). The V end was cut by 3 bases, the J end by 2 bases, with 14 bases between. The CDR3 sequence is 15 residues long. Germline CDR1 and CDR2: SGHRS and YFSETQ. CDR3 sequence (DNA): TGCGCCAGCAGCTCACGAGGGGCCCGAAACACTGAAGCTTTCTTT. Translating it yields CASSSRGARNTEAFF.

V and J are TRBV12-3 or TRBV12-4 and TRBJ2-1; TRBD1 matches 9 bases. Trimming took 4 bases from V and 5 from J; bases not matched to a gene: 3. This CDR3 contains 14 residues. Written as DNA, the CDR3 is TGTGCCAGCAGTTGGGGACAGGGCGACAATGAGCAGTTCTTC. Amino acids: CASSWGQGDNEQFF.

This clonotype was detected only a few times. This chain joins TRBV12-3 or TRBV12-4 and TRBJ1-6; a possible D gene is TRBD1 (6 bases). The CDR3 loop spans 18 amino acids. Trimming pared 7 bases from V and 0 bases from J, leaving 19 bases between. CDR3: CASTSRQAVSSYNSPLHF. Written as DNA, the CDR3 is TGTGCCAGCACCTCCCGACAGGCTGTAAGCTCCTATAATTCACCCCTCCACTTT.

The chain employs TRBV7-9 and TRBJ1-5; D is perhaps TRBD1 (6 bases). This CDR3 comprises 13 residues. V was pared by 9 bases and J by 10 bases, with 19 bases between. The V gene's germline CDR1 is SEHNR and CDR2 FQNEAQ (reference sequence). The CDR3 DNA is TGTGCCAGTAGTGGGGACACAAAACATCCCCAGCATTTT. Its protein is CASSGDTKHPQHF. Full variable domain (missing parts from reference TRBV7-9 and TRBJ1-5): DTGVSQNPRHKITKRGQNVTFRCDPISEHNRLYWYRQTLGQGPEFLTYFQNEAQLEKSRLLSDRFSAERPKGSFSTLEIQRTEQGDSAMYLCASSGDTKHPQHFGDGTRLSIL.

The chain employs TRBV29-1 and TRBJ2-5; D not resolved. The germline V gene encodes CDR1 SQVTM and CDR2 ANQGSEA. CDR3 length: 13 residues. The V end was cut by 0 bases, the J end by 4 bases, with 9 bases between. The CDR3 region is CSVEESEIETQYF. The CDR3 region has the DNA TGCAGCGTTGAAGAGTCTGAGATAGAGACCCAGTACTTC.

This clonotype came up a few times. V and J are TRBV27 and TRBJ1-5; D may be TRBD1 (5 bases). V lost 3 bases, J lost 6 bases, and 15 bases lay in between. Germline loops: CDR1 MNHEY, CDR2 SMNVEV (reference sequence). The CDR3 spans 15 residues. The CDR3 region has the DNA TGTGCCAGCAGTTTCCAGGGCCCCACAATTCAGCCCCAGCATTTT. This encodes CASSFQGPTIQPQHF.

V is TRBV2 and J is TRBJ1-1; D uncertain. The CDR3 spans 15 residues. Trimming stripped 6 bases from V and 5 bases from J, with 19 bases between. Germline CDR1 is SNHLY and CDR2 is FYNNEI. Written as DNA, the CDR3 is TGTGCCAGCAGCCAAGACGGGTGGGGTAAAACTGAAGCTTTCTTT. Protein: CASSQDGWGKTEAFF.

Details on this clonotype: This may arise from a read error, as a much more abundant clone is one base away. This chain links TRBV29-1 with TRBJ2-1, with 8 bases aligning to TRBD1. The CDR3 has 13 residues. Germline CDR1 and CDR2: SQVTM and ANQGSEA. The V and J ends lost 6 bases and 13 bases, in that order; junction bases with no gene match: 14. DNA of the CDR3: TGCAGCGTCGATTCAGGGGGCGCGGAGACCCAGTTCTTC. This translates into CSVDSGGAETQFF.

The gene calls are TRBV10-3 and TRBJ2-3; D is unclear. CDR1 is ENHRY, CDR2 SYGVKD, per germline. V lost 6 bases and J 0 bases, leaving 10 bases between the germline ends. CDR3 size: 14 residues. The chain's CDR3 is CAIRASTSTDTQYF. CDR3 in DNA: TGTGCCATCAGGGCAAGTACTAGCACAGATACGCAGTATTTT.

This clonotype was seen more than once but under ten times. The chain joins TRBV5-1 to TRBJ2-5; D gene unclear. The better agreement between TRBJ2-7 and the DNA end casts doubt on the J call. Germline lookup yields CDR1 SGHRS and CDR2 YFSETQ. The CDR3 has 14 residues. The chain's CDR3 is CASSKEDTGDEQYF. CDR3 DNA sequence: TGCGCCAGCAGCAAGGAAGACACTGGAGACGAGCAGTACTTC.

J is TRBJ2-4 and V is TRBV5-6; tentatively, D is TRBD1 or TRBD2 (5 bases each). The ends were cut back, 3 bases at V and 2 bases at J, with 6 bases in the middle. Germline V gives CDR1 SGHDT, CDR2 YYEEEE. The length of the CDR3 is 13 residues. This chain's CDR3 is CASSWGTKNIQYF. CDR3 nucleotides: TGTGCCAGCAGCTGGGGGACCAAAAACATTCAGTACTTC.

The chain links TRBV7-9 to TRBJ1-2, with D possibly TRBD1 on 5 matching bases. Germline V gene sequence: CDR1 SEHNR, CDR2 FQNEAQ (reference sequence). CDR3 size: 16 residues. Trimming stripped 2 bases from V and 6 bases from J, with 19 bases between. The CDR3: CASSLSRRWGLHGYTF. CDR3 coding DNA: TGTGCCAGCAGCTTATCCCGACGCTGGGGCCTCCATGGCTACACCTTC.

The rearrangement uses TRBV24-1 and TRBJ2-4; TRBD2 matches at 10 bases. The tail of the sequence fits TRBJ2-7 better, so the J call may be wrong. This CDR3 has 13 amino acids. CDR1 and CDR2 from the germline V gene are KGHDR and SFDVKD. The CDR3 protein is CATRLAGTYEQYF. The CDR3 bases are TGTGCCACCCGACTAGCGGGTACCTACGAGCAGTACTTC.

The CDR3: CASSLSLAGHEGTEAFF. For the CDR3, the DNA is TGTGCCAGCAGCTTATCCCTGGCAGGTCATGAGGGGACTGAAGCTTTCTTT. The rearrangement joins TRBV7-8 to TRBJ1-1; a possible D gene is TRBD1 (5 bases). The CDR3 runs 17 residues. CDR1 and CDR2 from the germline V gene are SGHVS and FQNEAQ. The V gene lost 2 bases and the J gene lost 5 bases, with 21 bases spanning the gap.

This clonotype was seen only a few times. This chain links TRBV27 with TRBJ1-2, with D possibly being TRBD1 (5 bases). Germline lookup yields CDR1 MNHEY and CDR2 SMNVEV (reference sequence). Deletions cut 3 bases from V and 10 bases from J, with 9 bases between. The length of the CDR3 is 11 residues. Here the CDR3 DNA reads TGTGCCAGCAGTTTCGGGGGATTCTACACCTTC. It yields the protein CASSFGGFYTF.

The CDR3 DNA reads TGCAGTGCGAGGTCCCCAGGAACCAAAGGGGAGCAGTACTTC. This sequence encodes CSARSPGTKGEQYF. This chain joins TRBV20-1 and TRBJ2-4; either TRBD1 or TRBD2 may supply D (5 bases each). The CDR3 runs 14 residues. V dropped 6 bases and J dropped 13 bases, with 25 bases sitting between them. Germline values: CDR1 DFQATT, CDR2 SNEGSKA (reference sequence).

This clonotype has only a few counts. The chain links TRBV12-3 or TRBV12-4 to TRBJ2-6; TRBD2 might be the D (6 bases). V was pared by 5 bases and J by 2 bases, with 19 bases between. This CDR3 comprises 18 residues. The CDR3 protein is CASSPVAGSLTGANVLTF. For the CDR3, the DNA is TGTGCCAGCAGTCCCGTTGCGGGGTCCTTGACTGGGGCCAACGTCCTGACTTTC.

This sequence joins TRBV7-9 and TRBJ1-3, with D maybe TRBD1 (5 bases). Germline values: CDR1 SEHNR, CDR2 FQNEAQ (reference sequence). Trimming removed 4 bases from V and 0 bases from J, with 13 bases in between. CDR3 size: 16 residues. The CDR3: CASSSWDGSSGNTIYF. CDR3 DNA sequence: TGTGCCAGCAGCTCCTGGGACGGAAGCTCTGGAAACACCATATATTTT.

This clonotype showed up just a few times. The J gene is TRBJ2-7, the V gene TRBV7-9; 13 nucleotides match TRBD2. The CDR3 has 17 amino acids. V shed 4 bases, J shed 1 base, and the junction held 7 bases outside the gene matches. The germline CDR1 and CDR2 sequences are SEHNR and FQNEAQ (reference sequence). This CDR3 reads CASSYGTSGIPSYEQYF. The CDR3 DNA reads as TGTGCCAGCAGCTACGGGACTAGCGGGATTCCTTCCTACGAGCAGTACTTC.